The present T cell receptor (beta chain) was sequenced within a study of cytomegalovirus exposure and HLA in healthy donors. Findings and caveats of the study: According to a later analysis, TCR clusters from the first cohort tended to co-occur in the 120 or so validation repertoires.

To note about this clone: Its antigen is still unknown.

The method was immunoSEQ multiplex PCR; TCRdb's version includes in-frame clones alone and lacks a portion of them. The sample contains 85,000 to 120,000 clones, about 95% of which appear only once. The CDR3 is made up of 14 amino acids. Germline V gives CDR1 SGHRS, CDR2 YFSETQ. V lost 6 bases and J lost 0, with 7 bases in between. Specimen: PBMCs. The sequence came from a woman in her late teens or twenties in good health and CMV-seronegative. J is TRBJ2-6 and V is TRBV5-1, with D possibly TRBD1 on 6 matching bases. DNA of the CDR3: TGCGCCAGCATGGACAGCTCTGGGGCCAACGTCCTGACTTTC. Encoded protein: CASMDSSGANVLTF.